Below are 10 T cell receptor beta chains sequenced from a single sample in a study of radiotherapy plus CTLA-4 blockade in lung cancer. Method: immunoSEQ multiplex PCR; TCRdb's copy keeps in-frame clones and lacks some. Here the sample spans 80,000 to 100,000 clones, about four fifths being singletons. Sequencing was performed on peripheral blood, taken from a patient treated with radiotherapy plus ipilimumab. The receptors here all came from a human donor with non-small cell lung cancer who had a partial response to radiotherapy plus ipilimumab. Some clones in this sample may be carry-over from other donors' samples.

The chain is built from TRBV18 and TRBJ2-3; 9 nucleotides agree with TRBD2. From germline, CDR1 is KGHSH and CDR2 LQKENI. CDR3 length: 18 residues. V shed 0 bases and J 7 bases; nucleotides not matched to a gene: 14. The CDR3 coding sequence is TGTGCCAGCTCACCACCGGCGGGGGGGCCTGAGGCGTCGTATACGCAGTATTTT. It codes for CASSPPAGGPEASYTQYF.

As DNA, the CDR3 is TGTGCCAGCAGCCAAGACCCTGGTGGGGGACACCGACAGCAGTACTTC. Protein sequence: CASSQDPGGGHRQQYF. The chain is built from TRBV4-2 and TRBJ2-7, with D maybe TRBD1 (6 bases). Trimming left V 0 bases short and J 8 bases short, with 20 bases between. This CDR3 contains 16 residues. CDR1 and CDR2 (germline): LGHNA, YNFKEQ.

This chain joins TRBV7-9 and TRBJ2-7; 10 bases are shared with TRBD1. Germline trimming cut 3 bases from V and 6 bases from J; bases unmatched to any gene: 5. Germline-derived CDR1 and CDR2 are SEHNR and FQNEAQ (reference sequence). This CDR3 is built from 14 residues. This CDR3 reads CASSLTGGEFEQYF. CDR3 nucleotide sequence: TGTGCCAGCAGCTTGACAGGGGGCGAGTTCGAGCAGTACTTC.

J is TRBJ2-2 and V is TRBV5-4, with 10 nucleotides matching TRBD2. V lost 4 bases, J lost 4 bases, and 7 bases stayed unmatched. Germline lookup yields CDR1 SGHNT and CDR2 YYREEE (reference sequence). The CDR3 extends over 16 amino acids. The CDR3 protein is CASSTGSGRTTGELFF. CDR3 coding DNA: TGTGCCAGCAGCACCGGTAGCGGGAGGACCACCGGGGAGCTGTTTTTT.

The chain recombines TRBV14 with TRBJ2-2, with TRBD2 matching 8 bases. The ends lost 0 bases at V and 4 bases at J; junction bases unmatched: 4. The germline V gene encodes CDR1 SGHDN and CDR2 FVKESK. This CDR3 contains 16 residues. The CDR3 region is CASSQDRLAGTGELFF. The CDR3 coding sequence is TGTGCCAGCAGCCAAGATCGGCTAGCGGGCACCGGGGAGCTGTTTTTT.

The CDR3 sequence: CASSVLGQEAFF. CDR3 sequence (DNA): TGCGCCAGCAGCGTCCTCGGACAGGAAGCTTTCTTT. This chain joins TRBV5-1 and TRBJ1-1, with D possibly matching TRBD1 (6 bases). CDR1 is SGHRS and CDR2 is YFSETQ in the germline V gene. Trimming removed 4 bases at V and 8 bases at J, with 12 bases between. The CDR3 is made up of 12 amino acids. Together with reference TRBV5-1 and TRBJ1-1, the CDR3 gives the full variable domain: KAGVTQTPRYLIKTRGQQVTLSCSPISGHRSVSWYQQTPGQGLQFLFEYFSETQRNKGNFPGRFSGRQFSNSRSEMNVSTLELGDSALYLCASSVLGQEAFFGQGTRLTVV.

The chain has TRBV2 and TRBJ2-2; D call uncertain. Germline V lookup: CDR1 SNHLY, CDR2 FYNNEI. Trimming left V 7 bases short and J 5 bases short, with 11 bases between. The CDR3 is 13 amino acids. The CDR3 is CASTSTATGELFF. CDR3 nucleotide sequence: TGTGCCAGCACTTCGACTGCTACCGGGGAGCTGTTTTTT.

The chain recombines TRBV7-9 with TRBJ1-2; D is unclear. The CDR3 totals 17 residues. In germline, CDR1 is SEHNR, CDR2 FQNEAQ (reference sequence). With 5 bases removed from V and 2 bases from J, the gap between germline ends came to 21 bases. In nucleotides, the CDR3 is TGTGCCAGCAGCCCAATTGGAGGAACTCGACAAAACTATGGCTACACCTTC. Amino acids: CASSPIGGTRQNYGYTF.

CDR3 protein: CASSVALGTGNTIYF. CDR3 coding DNA: TGTGCCAGCAGCGTAGCCTTGGGGACAGGAAACACCATATATTTT. The gene calls are TRBV9 and TRBJ1-3, with D possibly matching TRBD1 (6 bases). This CDR3 has 15 residues. CDR1 is SGDLS and CDR2 is YYNGEE in the germline V gene. Trimming pared 0 bases from V and 4 bases from J, leaving 11 bases between.

This clone was detected only once. CDR3 residues: CASRPRRDNLNYGYTF. The CDR3 coding sequence is TGTGCCAGTAGGCCCCGACGGGACAACCTAAACTATGGCTACACCTTC. The rearrangement joins TRBV19 to TRBJ1-2; maybe TRBD1 (6 bases). The V gene lost 6 bases and the J gene lost 2 bases, with 19 bases spanning the gap. CDR3 length equals 16 residues. In germline, CDR1 is LNHDA, CDR2 SQIVND (reference sequence). The complete variable domain, with remaining parts taken from reference TRBV19 and TRBJ1-2, reads DGGITQSPKYLFRKEGQNVTLSCEQNLNHDAMYWYRQDPGQGLRLIYYSQIVNDFQKGDIAEGYSVSREKKESFPLTVTSAQKNPTAFYLCASRPRRDNLNYGYTFGSGTRLTVV.